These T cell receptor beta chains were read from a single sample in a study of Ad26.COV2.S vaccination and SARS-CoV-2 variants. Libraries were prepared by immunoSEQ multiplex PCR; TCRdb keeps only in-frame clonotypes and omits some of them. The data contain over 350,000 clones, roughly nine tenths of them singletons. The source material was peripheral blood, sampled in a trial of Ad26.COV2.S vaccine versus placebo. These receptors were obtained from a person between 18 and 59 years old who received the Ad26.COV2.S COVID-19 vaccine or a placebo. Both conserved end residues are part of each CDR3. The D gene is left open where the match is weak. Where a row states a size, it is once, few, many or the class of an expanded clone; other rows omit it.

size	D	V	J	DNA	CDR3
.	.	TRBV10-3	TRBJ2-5	TGTGCCATCAGTGAGTCTATGTCCTTCCCTCGGGAGACCCAGTACTTC	CAISESMSFPRETQYF
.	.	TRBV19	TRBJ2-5	TGTGCCAGTAGTATAATGCTCTTAGAGACCCAGTACTTC	CASSIMLLETQYF
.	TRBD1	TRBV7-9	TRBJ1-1	TGTGCCAGCAGCAACGGACAGGCGAACACTGAAGCTTTCTTT	CASSNGQANTEAFF
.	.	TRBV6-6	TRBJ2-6	TGTGCCAGCAGTTACTCATACTCTGGGGCCAACGTCCTGACTTTC	CASSYSYSGANVLTF
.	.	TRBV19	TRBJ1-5	TGTGCCAGTAGGGGGTCGGGGGACCATCAGCCCCAGCATTTT	CASRGSGDHQPQHF
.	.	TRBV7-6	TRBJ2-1	TGTGCCAGCAGCGCTAACTACAATGAGCAGTTCTTC	CASSANYNEQFF
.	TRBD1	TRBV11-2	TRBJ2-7	TGTGCCAGCAGCCCGGGACAGATATCCTACGAGCAGTACTTC	CASSPGQISYEQYF
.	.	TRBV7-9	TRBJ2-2	TGTGCCAGCAGCTTACAGCAGGGAGGAATGAACACCGGGGAGCTGTTTTTT	CASSLQQGGMNTGELFF
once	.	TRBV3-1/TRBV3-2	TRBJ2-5	TGTGCCAGCAGCCTGCTAGCAGAAGAGACCCAGTACTTC	CASSLLAEETQYF
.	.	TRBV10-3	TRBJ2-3	TGTGCCATCAGGAGCACAGATACGCAGTATTTT	CAIRSTDTQYF
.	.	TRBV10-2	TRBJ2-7	TGCGCCAGCAGAGAGGGGGGTCAGGCCTACGAGCAGTACTTC	CASREGGQAYEQYF